A selection of T cell receptor beta chains follows, all from one sample in a study of cytomegalovirus exposure and HLA in healthy donors. Data came from immunoSEQ multiplex PCR; TCRdb stores just in-frame clones and leaves some out. Its table lists nearly 200,000 clones. Sequenced input: PBMCs. Receptors originate from a boy younger than 18 in good health and CMV-seronegative. CDR3s leave out the opening cysteine and the closing phenylalanine or tryptophan. Fields, in order: V gene, CDR3 protein.

TRBV27 ASSYYNYNSPLH
TRBV18 ASSPEARALSTEAF
TRBV19 ASSTDRGGTYGYT
TRBV30 AWSAAGALQPQH
TRBV28 ASSELAGGVNTGELF
TRBV9 ASSVATGTHPEAF
TRBV5-6 ASSSPGQSPYSEQF
TRBV6-5 ASSSRRLEKLF
TRBV10-3 AIGGRDSSTNTIY
TRBV30 AWAGGQEQYNEQF
TRBV19 ATSFRGGSPLH
TRBV7-9 ASSLLASPNTEAF
TRBV19 ASSTFTGGTYEQY
TRBV19 ATRKGGYSGNTIY
TRBV7-6 ASSLVREDNSPLH
TRBV30 AWSVGTGGWDQPQH
TRBV2 ASSLDGYTEAF
TRBV7-6 ASSFDSSSGANVLT
TRBV5-1 ASSPPGAGVQDTQY
TRBV11-2 ASSLESSDYYEQY
TRBV5-5 ASSLAPGLDTEAF
TRBV30 AWSGEVHSNQPQH
TRBV6-5 ASGQAGGYT
TRBV28 ASSDRGGYT
TRBV7-9 ASSFSGQGAPNTEAF
TRBV5-5 ASSFLAGGPGTGELF
TRBV12-5 ASGLATGGQGYT
TRBV10-3 AITWDSNQPQH
TRBV28 ASSPVTVGELF
TRBV5-4 ASNYGGGLNTGELF
TRBV10-2 ASKAGEGAGANVLT
TRBV9 ASSAQWRPEINEQF
TRBV30 AWSPGWNTEAF
TRBV5-1 ASSGGGADYEQY
TRBV11-2 ASSFGLPEQF
TRBV5-1 ASSLAAGGPSDTQY
TRBV19 ASSPREPIPQGYT
TRBV9 ASSVVEAGTQY
TRBV5-4 ASSSPWGGADTQY
TRBV6-5 ASGWAVQETQY
TRBV6-4 ASSDGQGAGELF
TRBV7-6 ASSWTVVGNSPLH
TRBV7-3 ASSSTGTPNTGELF
TRBV7-6 ASSPGTSGGKETQY
TRBV19 ASFDENRGYGYT
TRBV25-1 ASQAGASYEQY
TRBV2 ASSDGGQLYEQY
TRBV6-6 ARMEVPHTEAF
TRBV4-2 ASRGQGGYGYT
TRBV14 ASSQDVWTGYYGYT
TRBV7-3 ASSLAGGIHEQF
TRBV5-1 ASSLAGREQPQH
TRBV7-6 ASSLRGTRGGGDTQY
TRBV19 ASSPNPPSEAGNQPQH
TRBV30 AWTGQFPGELF
TRBV5-6 ASSLDLSGGKGGYNEQF
TRBV7-6 ASSLALASGGAKNIQY
TRBV5-5 ASSLEQRNQPQH
TRBV29-1 SVANPGRGDYGYT